This T cell receptor (beta chain) was captured in a study of T cell responses to AZD1222 COVID-19 vaccine. Background on the study: Both about-4-week and about-12-week second-dose recipients were combined. Study-wide findings and caveats: Elevations in Spike-specific TCR breadth and depth followed administration of two AZD1222 doses. Repertoires in all cases were sampled only once the peak T cell response had passed.

As to this clone: Its antigen is undetermined.

The junction had 0 bases not matched to a gene; V was cut back by 2 bases and J by 1 base. Germline lookup yields CDR1 SGHRS and CDR2 YFSETQ. CDR3 size: 14 residues. Here immunoSEQ multiplex PCR was the method, and the copy in TCRdb shows in-frame clones only, minus some. The sample holds more than 70,000 clones, about 85% seen once. Source: peripheral blood, taken on day 0 of AZD1222 vaccination. The sequence derives from an adult in good health. V is TRBV5-1 and J is TRBJ1-5, with TRBD1 identical over 7 bases. The CDR3 region has the DNA TGCGCCAGCAGCTTACAGGGGAGCAATCAGCCCCAGCATTTT. Encoded protein: CASSLQGSNQPQHF.